Here is one T cell receptor (beta chain) with its context. Its cognate antigen has yet to be identified. Per-base qualities were not stored, and no clone one base away is much larger. These data originate in a study of CD4+ T cells in melanoma (dated by TCRdb to between 2020 and 2023). At the level of the whole study: The study examined neoantigen-specific CD4+ T cells in human melanoma.

Cut back by 4 bases and 0 bases, the V and J ends lie 20 bases apart. The germline V gene gives CDR1 as SGHRS and CDR2 as YFSETQ. The CDR3 starts with the cysteine, ends with the phenylalanine, and has 17 residues. Only CDR3 DNA remains: 51 bases, in frame from the first base. Broad study findings and their caveats: Neoantigen-specific CD4+ T cells in melanoma were reported to have a range of differentiation states. The report described a correlation between neoantigen-specific CD4+ T cells and the function of CD8+ T cells, macrophages and B cells.

The method behind the library was the immunoSEQ multiplex PCR assay. The immuneACCESS repertoire file appears here via TCRdb, limited to in-frame rearrangements. These files lack a portion of the clones; in checked studies, under half of the deficit traces to unresolved V genes, and the cause of the others is not known. The sample has around 15,000 clones on record, 62% of them singletons. Clones ranked in the top ten supply about 15% of the sample. The donors were people with melanoma. The chain is encoded by TRBV5-1 joined to TRBJ2-7; the D assignment is uncertain and may be TRBD1 or TRBD2, with 5 bases supporting each. Sequences were obtained from cells from a culture (not recorded whether cultured in vitro). This receptor was obtained from a human donor with melanoma. The CDR3 sequence is CASSESYRDGFSYEQYF. The DNA sequence reads TGCGCCAGCAGCGAGTCTTATCGGGACGGGTTCTCCTACGAGCAGTACTTC.